Listed below are T cell receptor beta chains from one sample, sequenced in a study of T cell responses to AZD1222 COVID-19 vaccine. Profiling relied on immunoSEQ multiplex PCR, and the TCRdb table lists in-frame clones only, not all of them. The data contain around 120,000 clones, around 88% of them singletons. Specimen: peripheral blood, collected on day 0 of AZD1222 vaccination. The receptors here all came from an adult in good health. CDR3s include the opening cysteine and the closing phenylalanine or tryptophan. A D gene is named only where the DNA matches it firmly. A row's size may be missing; if present it is once, few, many or a size class.

>TRBV5-5|TRBJ2-1|NA|TRBD2
TGTGCCAGCAGACGGACTAGCGGGACCTACAATGAGCAGTTCTTC
CASRRTSGTYNEQFF
>TRBV7-3|TRBJ2-1|NA|TRBD1
TGTGCCAGCAGCTTAACGCGGACAGGGCCTTCTCTGTTCTTC
CASSLTRTGPSLFF
>TRBV11-2|TRBJ1-5|NA|NA
TGTGCCAGCAGCGCAGGGTTCAATCAGCCCCAGCATTTT
CASSAGFNQPQHF
>TRBV19|TRBJ1-2|NA|NA
TGTGCCAGTAGTATAGATTTCGGAAGGAGAGGCGGCTACACCTTC
CASSIDFGRRGGYTF
>TRBV19|TRBJ1-3|few|NA
TGTGCCAGTAGTATATCGAAAGGGGCTGGAAACACCATATATTTT
CASSISKGAGNTIYF
>TRBV30|TRBJ1-6|NA|NA
TGTGCCTGGAGCCGGCCTACGGGGCAGATTAATTCACCCCTCCACTTT
CAWSRPTGQINSPLHF
>TRBV7-2|TRBJ1-3|NA|TRBD1
TGTGCCAGCAGCTTAGGTCAGGGGGCCCTCTCTGGAAACACCATATATTTT
CASSLGQGALSGNTIYF
>TRBV6-6|TRBJ1-6|NA|NA
TGTGCCAGCAGTTATGGTCCTCAATCACCCCTCCACTTT
CASSYGPQSPLHF
>TRBV5-8|TRBJ2-7|NA|TRBD1
TGTGCCAGCAGTTCACAGGGGGCGCGCGGGTACTTC
CASSSQGARGYF
>TRBV19|TRBJ1-2|NA|TRBD1
TGTGCCAGTAGTCCTCAGGGGGCGTATGGCTACACCTTC
CASSPQGAYGYTF
>TRBV4-3|TRBJ1-2|NA|NA
TGCGCCAGCAGCCAAGATCGGGTGGGGGCAAGTGGCTACACCTTC
CASSQDRVGASGYTF
>TRBV7-3|TRBJ2-2|NA|NA
TGTGCCAGCAGCTTACTGCCCTTTATCCCTAACACCGGGGAGCTGTTTTTT
CASSLLPFIPNTGELFF
>TRBV7-9|TRBJ1-2|NA|NA
TGTGCCAGCAGCTCCAGGGAAAACTATGGCTACACCTTC
CASSSRENYGYTF
>TRBV19|TRBJ1-1|once|NA
TGTGCCAGTAGTATAGAGGTCAGTAGGACTTTAAGGGGCACTGAAGCTTTCTTT
CASSIEVSRTLRGTEAFF
>TRBV5-1|TRBJ2-7|few|NA
TGCGCCAGCAGCGCGCTAAGGGGTAGCTCCTACGAGCAGTACTTC
CASSALRGSSYEQYF
>TRBV7-2|TRBJ1-1|NA|NA
TGTGCCAGCAGCTCGGAGGGGAACTTGAACACTGAAGCTTTCTTT
CASSSEGNLNTEAFF
>TRBV25-1|TRBJ1-2|once|NA
TGTGCCAGCAGCGGGCCCCCTCAAGGGCAGGGCGAAAGCTATGGCTACACCTTC
CASSGPPQGQGESYGYTF
>TRBV7-2|TRBJ2-7|NA|TRBD2
TGTGCCAGCAGCTCTACCGGGACAGCGACTAGCGGGAGGTCCTACGAGCAGTACTTC
CASSSTGTATSGRSYEQYF
>TRBV7-3|TRBJ2-7|NA|NA
TGTGCCAGCAGCCCCCCCGGAGGCGAGCAGTACTTC
CASSPPGGEQYF
>TRBV30|TRBJ1-4|NA|NA
TGTGCCTGGTCGTCTCTGTCGGGTGAAAAACTGTTTTTT
CAWSSLSGEKLFF
>TRBV5-1|TRBJ2-5|NA|NA
TGCGCCAGCAGCTTGATGCCAGGGGAGACCCAGTACTTC
CASSLMPGETQYF
>TRBV29-1|TRBJ1-1|NA|TRBD1
TGCAGCGTTGATACGAGGATTGACAGGGGGAACACTGAAGCTTTCTTT
CSVDTRIDRGNTEAFF
>TRBV5-4|TRBJ2-5|NA|TRBD2
TGTGCCAGCAGCTTGGAGGGACTAGCGAGGGAGACCCAGTACTTC
CASSLEGLARETQYF
>TRBV19|TRBJ2-5|once|TRBD2
TGTGCCAGTAGTATAGTACTAGCGGAAGAGACCCAGTACTTC
CASSIVLAEETQYF
>TRBV7-6|TRBJ2-2|NA|TRBD2
TGTGCCAGCAGCCCAGGGCCGGGACTAGCGGTCACCGGGGAGCTGTTTTTT
CASSPGPGLAVTGELFF
>TRBV14|TRBJ1-1|NA|NA
TGTGCCAGCAGCCAAACACAGGGAACTGAAGCTTTCTTT
CASSQTQGTEAFF
>TRBV5-1|TRBJ2-1|few|NA
TGCGCCAGCAGCCGGATATCAGGGGTTTACAATGAGCAGTTCTTC
CASSRISGVYNEQFF